This T cell receptor beta chain was captured by sequencing in a study of spatial heterogeneity in lung cancer. Study background: A consistent excess of beta-chain over alpha-chain sequences was detected. Broader study findings: There were more appearances of ubiquitous expanded tumor TCRs in blood at resection than at follow-up.

TCRdb analysed the 5' RACE reads with MiXCR anew, one entry per CDR3 protein. The profile shows fewer than 55,000 distinct CDR3 sequences, 7.5% to 8% of them singletons. Of note for this clonotype: Its specificity is not known.

Documented time point: sample taken at primary tumor resection. The authors sequenced whole RNA from tumor, nontumor lung or frozen PBMC without sorting. Germline lookup yields CDR1 SGHTA and CDR2 FQGNSA. The V gene lost 5 bases and the J gene lost 2 bases, with 15 bases spanning the gap. This CDR3 is built from 15 residues. This clonotype originated in a female donor with early-stage non-small cell lung cancer. Sequenced here: PBMCs, sampled at surgery. This chain uses TRBV7-2 with TRBJ1-1; D gene ambiguous. The CDR3 reads CASSPLFWINTEAFF. CDR3 DNA: TGTGCCAGCAGCCCCCTTTTCTGGATAAACACTGAAGCTTTCTTT.